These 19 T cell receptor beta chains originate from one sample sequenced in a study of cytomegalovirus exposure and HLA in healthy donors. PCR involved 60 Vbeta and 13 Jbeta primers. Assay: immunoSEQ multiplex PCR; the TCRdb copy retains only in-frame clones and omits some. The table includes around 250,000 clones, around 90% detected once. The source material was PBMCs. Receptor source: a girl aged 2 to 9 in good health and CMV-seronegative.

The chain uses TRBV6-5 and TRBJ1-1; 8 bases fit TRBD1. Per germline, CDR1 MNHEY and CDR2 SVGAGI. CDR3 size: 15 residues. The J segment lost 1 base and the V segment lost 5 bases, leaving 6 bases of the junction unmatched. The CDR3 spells CASSLNRGGNTEAFF. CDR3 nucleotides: TGTGCCAGCAGTCTGAACAGGGGGGGGAACACTGAAGCTTTCTTT.

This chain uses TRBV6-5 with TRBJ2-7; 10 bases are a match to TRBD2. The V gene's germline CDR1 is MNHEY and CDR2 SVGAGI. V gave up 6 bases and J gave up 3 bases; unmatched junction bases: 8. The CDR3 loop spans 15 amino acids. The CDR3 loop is CASSPTSGGDYEQYF. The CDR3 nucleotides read TGTGCCAGCAGCCCGACGAGCGGGGGGGACTACGAGCAGTACTTC.

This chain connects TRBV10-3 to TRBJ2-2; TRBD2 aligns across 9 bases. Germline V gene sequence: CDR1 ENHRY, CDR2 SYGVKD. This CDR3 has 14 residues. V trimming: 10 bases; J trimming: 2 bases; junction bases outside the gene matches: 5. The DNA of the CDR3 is TGTGCCACGACGCGGGGGGGAAACACCGGGGAGCTGTTTTTT. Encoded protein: CATTRGGNTGELFF.

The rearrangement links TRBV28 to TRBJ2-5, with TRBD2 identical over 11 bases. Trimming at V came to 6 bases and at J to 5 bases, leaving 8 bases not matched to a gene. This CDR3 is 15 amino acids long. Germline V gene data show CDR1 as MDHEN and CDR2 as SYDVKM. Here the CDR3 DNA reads TGTGCCAGCAGCCTAGCGGGGGGCGGTCTTGAGACCCAGTACTTC. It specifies CASSLAGGGLETQYF.

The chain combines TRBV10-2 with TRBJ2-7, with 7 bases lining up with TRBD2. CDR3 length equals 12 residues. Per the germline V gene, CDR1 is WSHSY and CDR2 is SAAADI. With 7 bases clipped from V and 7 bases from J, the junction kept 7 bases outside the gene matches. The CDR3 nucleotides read TGCGCCAGCAATGGACTAGACTGGGAGCAGTACTTC. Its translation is CASNGLDWEQYF.

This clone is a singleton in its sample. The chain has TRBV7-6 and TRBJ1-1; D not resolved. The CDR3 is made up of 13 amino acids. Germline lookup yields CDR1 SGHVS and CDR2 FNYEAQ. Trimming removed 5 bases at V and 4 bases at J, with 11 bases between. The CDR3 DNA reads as TGTGCCAGCAGCCCGGTGGAGGGCACTGAAGCTTTCTTT. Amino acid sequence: CASSPVEGTEAFF.

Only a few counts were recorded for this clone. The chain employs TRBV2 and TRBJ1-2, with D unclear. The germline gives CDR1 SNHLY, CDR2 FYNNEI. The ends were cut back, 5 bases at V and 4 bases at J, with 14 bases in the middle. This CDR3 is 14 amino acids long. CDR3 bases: TGTGCCAGCAGTAGAGACTGGGAGGGCTATGGCTACACCTTC. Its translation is CASSRDWEGYGYTF.

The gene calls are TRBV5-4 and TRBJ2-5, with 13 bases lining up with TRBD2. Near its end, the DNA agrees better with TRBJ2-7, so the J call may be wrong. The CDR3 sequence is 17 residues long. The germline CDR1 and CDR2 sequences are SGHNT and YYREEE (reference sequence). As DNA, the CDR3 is TGTGCCAGCAGCTTGGATTCGGGACTAGCGGGATTCTACGAGCAGTACTTC. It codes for CASSLDSGLAGFYEQYF.

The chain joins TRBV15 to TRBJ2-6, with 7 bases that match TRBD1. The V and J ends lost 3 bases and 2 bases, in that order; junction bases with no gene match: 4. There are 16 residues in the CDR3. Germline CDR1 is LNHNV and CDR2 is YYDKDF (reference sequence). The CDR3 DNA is TGTGCCACCAGCAGCGGAACAGGGGCTGGGGCCAACGTCCTGACTTTC. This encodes CATSSGTGAGANVLTF.

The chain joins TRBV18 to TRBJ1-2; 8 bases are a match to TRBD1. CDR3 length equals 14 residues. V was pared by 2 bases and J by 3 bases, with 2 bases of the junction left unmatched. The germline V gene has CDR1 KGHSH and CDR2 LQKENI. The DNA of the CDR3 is TGTGCCAGCTCACCAGGGACAGGTGACTATGGCTACACCTTC. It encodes CASSPGTGDYGYTF.

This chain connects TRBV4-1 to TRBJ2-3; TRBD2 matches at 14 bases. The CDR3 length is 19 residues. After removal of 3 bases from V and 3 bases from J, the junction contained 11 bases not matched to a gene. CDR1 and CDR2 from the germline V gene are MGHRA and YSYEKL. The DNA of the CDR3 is TGCGCCAGCAGCCAGACTAGCGGGGGGGCTCGAGTCAAAACAGATACGCAGTATTTT. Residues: CASSQTSGGARVKTDTQYF.

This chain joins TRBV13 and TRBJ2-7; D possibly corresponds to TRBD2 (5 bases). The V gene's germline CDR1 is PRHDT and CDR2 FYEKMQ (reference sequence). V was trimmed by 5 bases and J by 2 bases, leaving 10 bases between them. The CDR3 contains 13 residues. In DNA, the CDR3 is TGTGCCAGCAGCGAAGAGGGAACCTACGAGCAGTACTTC. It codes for CASSEEGTYEQYF. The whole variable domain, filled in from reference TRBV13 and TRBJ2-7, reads AAGVIQSPRHLIKEKRETATLKCYPIPRHDTVYWYQQGPGQDPQFLISFYEKMQSDKGSIPDRFSAQQFSDYHSELNMSSLELGDSALYFCASSEEGTYEQYFGPGTRLTVT.

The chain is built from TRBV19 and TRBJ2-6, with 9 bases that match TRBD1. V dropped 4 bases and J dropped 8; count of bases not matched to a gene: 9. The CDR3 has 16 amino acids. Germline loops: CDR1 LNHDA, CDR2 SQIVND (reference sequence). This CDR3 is CASSRGGQGGSNVLTF. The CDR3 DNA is TGTGCCAGTAGTAGGGGGGGACAGGGAGGGTCCAACGTCCTGACTTTC.

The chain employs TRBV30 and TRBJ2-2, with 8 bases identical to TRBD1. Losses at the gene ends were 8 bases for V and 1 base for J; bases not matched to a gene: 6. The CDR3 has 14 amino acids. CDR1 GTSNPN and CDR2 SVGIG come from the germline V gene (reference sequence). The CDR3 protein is CAGFDRGNTGELFF. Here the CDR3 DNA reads TGTGCCGGGTTTGACAGGGGGAACACCGGGGAGCTGTTTTTT.

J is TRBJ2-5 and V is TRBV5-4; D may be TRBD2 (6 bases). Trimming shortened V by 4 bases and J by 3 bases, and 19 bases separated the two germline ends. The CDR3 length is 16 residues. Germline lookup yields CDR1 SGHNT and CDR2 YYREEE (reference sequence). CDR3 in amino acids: CASSTEPGTQEETQYF. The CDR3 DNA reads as TGTGCCAGCAGCACAGAACCCGGGACTCAAGAAGAGACCCAGTACTTC.

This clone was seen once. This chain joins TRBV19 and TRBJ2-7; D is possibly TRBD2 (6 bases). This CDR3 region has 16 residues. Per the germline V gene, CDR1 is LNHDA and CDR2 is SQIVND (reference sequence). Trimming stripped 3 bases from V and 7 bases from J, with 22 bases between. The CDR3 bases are TGTGCCAGTAGTATTCGGGCGGGACCCCGTAATAAGGAGCAGTACTTC. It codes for CASSIRAGPRNKEQYF.

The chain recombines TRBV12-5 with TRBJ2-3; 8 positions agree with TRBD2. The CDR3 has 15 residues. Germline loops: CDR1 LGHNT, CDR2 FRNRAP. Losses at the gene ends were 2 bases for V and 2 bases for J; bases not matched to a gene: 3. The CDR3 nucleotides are TGTGCTAGTGGTTTGTACGGGAGGGCCACAGATACGCAGTATTTT. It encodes CASGLYGRATDTQYF.

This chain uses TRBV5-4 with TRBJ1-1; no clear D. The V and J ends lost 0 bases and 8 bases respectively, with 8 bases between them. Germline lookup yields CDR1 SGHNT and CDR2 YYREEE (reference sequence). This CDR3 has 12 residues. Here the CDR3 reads CASSLARGEAFF. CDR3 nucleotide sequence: TGTGCCAGCAGCTTGGCCCGTGGCGAAGCTTTCTTT.

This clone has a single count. This CDR3 reads CASRPGLSSYEQYF. The DNA for the CDR3 is TGCGCCAGCAGACCGGGACTAAGCTCCTACGAGCAGTACTTC. This chain joins TRBV5-1 and TRBJ2-7, with 7 bases aligning to TRBD2. V dropped 5 bases and J dropped 0; count of bases not matched to a gene: 5. Looked up from germline, CDR1 is SGHRS and CDR2 is YFSETQ. The CDR3 is 14 residues long.